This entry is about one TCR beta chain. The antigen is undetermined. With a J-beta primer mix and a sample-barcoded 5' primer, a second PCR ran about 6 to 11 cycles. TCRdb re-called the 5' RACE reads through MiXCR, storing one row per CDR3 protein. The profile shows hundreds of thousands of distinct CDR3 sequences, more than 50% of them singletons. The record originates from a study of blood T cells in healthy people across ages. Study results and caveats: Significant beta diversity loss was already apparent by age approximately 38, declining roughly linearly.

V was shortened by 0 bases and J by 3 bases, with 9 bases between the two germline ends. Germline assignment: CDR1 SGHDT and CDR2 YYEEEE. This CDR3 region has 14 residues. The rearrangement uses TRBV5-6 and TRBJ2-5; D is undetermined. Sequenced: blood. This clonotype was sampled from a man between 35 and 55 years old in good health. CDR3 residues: CASSLVWEKETQYF. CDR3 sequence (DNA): TGTGCCAGCAGCTTGGTCTGGGAAAAAGAGACCCAGTACTTC.